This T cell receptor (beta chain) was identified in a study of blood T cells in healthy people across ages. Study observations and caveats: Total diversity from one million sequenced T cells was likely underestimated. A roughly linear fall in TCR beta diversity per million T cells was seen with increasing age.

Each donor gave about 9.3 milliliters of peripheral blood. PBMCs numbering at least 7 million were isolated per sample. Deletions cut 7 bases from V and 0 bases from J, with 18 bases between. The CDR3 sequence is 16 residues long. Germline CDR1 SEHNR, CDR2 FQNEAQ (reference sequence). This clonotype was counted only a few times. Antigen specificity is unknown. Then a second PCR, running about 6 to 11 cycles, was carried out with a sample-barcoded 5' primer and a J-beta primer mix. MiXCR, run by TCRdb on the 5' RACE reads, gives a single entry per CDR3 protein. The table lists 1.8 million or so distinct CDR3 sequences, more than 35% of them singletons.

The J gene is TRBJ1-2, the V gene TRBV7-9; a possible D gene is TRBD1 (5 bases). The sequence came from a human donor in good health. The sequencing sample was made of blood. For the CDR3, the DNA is TGTGCCAGCACCCAGGACACCTCACCTGCTAACTATGGCTACACCTTC. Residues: CASTQDTSPANYGYTF.